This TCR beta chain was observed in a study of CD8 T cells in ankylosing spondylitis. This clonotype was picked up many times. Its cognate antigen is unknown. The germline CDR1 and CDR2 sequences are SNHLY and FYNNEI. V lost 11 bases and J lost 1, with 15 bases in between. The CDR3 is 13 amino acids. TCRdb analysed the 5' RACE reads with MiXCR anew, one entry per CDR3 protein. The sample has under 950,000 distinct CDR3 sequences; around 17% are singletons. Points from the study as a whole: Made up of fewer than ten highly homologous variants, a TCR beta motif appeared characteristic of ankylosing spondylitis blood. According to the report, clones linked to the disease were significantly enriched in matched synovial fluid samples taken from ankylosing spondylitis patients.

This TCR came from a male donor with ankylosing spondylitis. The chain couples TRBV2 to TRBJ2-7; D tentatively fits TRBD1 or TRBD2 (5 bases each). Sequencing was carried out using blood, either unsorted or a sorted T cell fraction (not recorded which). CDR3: CAVTGTDSYEQYF. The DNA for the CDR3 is TGTGCCGTTACCGGGACGGATTCCTACGAGCAGTACTTC.